Presented here are 31 T cell receptor beta chains from one specimen sequenced in a study of T cells expressing NK-cell markers. TCRdb re-analyzed the 5' RACE reads; it lists each CDR3 protein once, without DNA. The repertoire table contains 500,000 to 700,000 distinct CDR3 sequences. Source material: blood T cells: a sorted CD56 or NKG2C T cell subset, CD4+ or CD8+ T cells, or bulk PBMC T cells (not recorded which). All receptors come from a man aged 18 to 30 in good health.

The chain links TRBV20-1 to TRBJ1-3; as DNA is missing, the TRBD1 call by TCRdb cannot be tested. Germline values: CDR1 DFQATT, CDR2 SNEGSKA (reference sequence). The CDR3 is made up of 15 amino acids. CDR3 sequence reads: CSAETTGLSENTIYF.

This sequence joins TRBV12-3 or TRBV12-4 and TRBJ2-1; TCRdb picks TRBD2, but there is no DNA to check that call. CDR3 length: 16 residues. The CDR3 loop is CASSPLQAIVGIEQFF.

This sequence joins TRBV12-5 and TRBJ2-1; TCRdb returns TRBD1, unconfirmable since there is no DNA. Germline assignment: CDR1 LGHNT and CDR2 FRNRAP. The CDR3 covers 14 residues. The chain's CDR3 is CASAPKLPYNEQFF.

The chain joins TRBV20-1 to TRBJ1-1; TCRdb indicates TRBD1, and absent DNA this call remains unverified. From germline, CDR1 is DFQATT and CDR2 SNEGSKA (reference sequence). The CDR3 extends over 12 amino acids. The CDR3 here is CSASPGNTEAFF.

This chain links TRBV6-2 or TRBV6-3 with TRBJ2-7; TCRdb indicates TRBD1, and absent DNA this call remains unverified. The CDR3 sequence is 15 residues long. Germline V lookup: CDR1 MNHEY, CDR2 SVGEGT. CDR3 protein: CASREVGQGSYEQYF.

The rearrangement links TRBV6-2 or TRBV6-3 to TRBJ2-3; TCRdb names TRBD1, which stays unverified in the absence of DNA. The CDR3 runs 14 residues. Germline V gene data show CDR1 as MNHEY and CDR2 as SVGEGT. The CDR3: CASMQAVISGTQYF.

The chain uses TRBV20-1 and TRBJ2-5; TCRdb's D call, TRBD1, is unchecked because there is no DNA. Germline CDR1 reads DFQATT; CDR2 reads SNEGSKA (reference sequence). The CDR3 has 16 amino acids. The CDR3 sequence is CSAREPGKGPTGTQYF.

The rearrangement links TRBV2 to TRBJ2-1; the D gene TCRdb calls, TRBD2, cannot be checked with no DNA. CDR1 and CDR2 from the germline V gene are SNHLY and FYNNEI. This CDR3 region has 16 residues. The CDR3 region is CASSQKGLSSYNEQFF.

The chain employs TRBV9 and TRBJ2-7; checking the TCRdb D call of TRBD1 is not possible without DNA. Germline CDR1 and CDR2: SGDLS and YYNGEE. CDR3 length: 18 residues. The CDR3 loop is CASSVEASGIGGANEQYF.

The gene calls are TRBV10-3 and TRBJ1-1; TCRdb calls TRBD1, which cannot be checked without DNA. This CDR3 contains 14 residues. Germline-derived CDR1 and CDR2 are ENHRY and SYGVKD. The CDR3 reads CAIRGQGGDTEAFF.

V and J are TRBV4-2 and TRBJ1-3; TCRdb names TRBD1, which stays unverified in the absence of DNA. The CDR3 loop spans 21 amino acids. CDR1 and CDR2 from the germline V gene are LGHNA and YNFKEQ. The chain's CDR3 is CASSQESWVGTGGNIGNTIYF.

The chain carries TRBV20-1 and TRBJ1-1. This CDR3 has 12 residues. Germline CDR1 is DFQATT and CDR2 is SNEGSKA (reference sequence). CDR3 loop: CSARNLGTEAFF.

The chain uses TRBV7-6 and TRBJ2-1; TCRdb's D gene call, TRBD1, goes unchecked for lack of DNA. The CDR3 contains 15 residues. The germline V gene has CDR1 SGHVS and CDR2 FNYEAQ. CDR3 sequence: CASSLAWTENNEQFF. Variable domain in full (rest from reference TRBV7-6 and TRBJ2-1): GAGVSQSPRYKVTKRGQDVALRCDPISGHVSLYWYRQALGQGPEFLTYFNYEAQQDKSGLPNDRFSAERPEGSISTLTIQRTEQRDSAMYRCASSLAWTENNEQFFGPGTRLTVL.

The chain employs TRBV9 and TRBJ2-5; TCRdb designates TRBD1, a call that cannot be tested without DNA. The CDR3 contains 15 residues. Germline CDR1 reads SGDLS; CDR2 reads YYNGEE. The CDR3 region is CASSVSVTGEKTQYF.

The rearrangement joins TRBV29-1 to TRBJ2-7; TCRdb outputs TRBD2, but without DNA this stays unchecked. Germline CDR1 reads SQVTM; CDR2 reads ANQGSEA. This CDR3 has 15 amino acids. CDR3 in amino acids: CSAETGPSQAYEQYF.

This chain joins TRBV5-1 and TRBJ2-1; TCRdb lists TRBD1, though no DNA is available to test this call. This CDR3 spans 18 amino acids. Germline CDR1 and CDR2: SGHRS and YFSETQ. The CDR3 region is CASSPEYRGPSSYNEQFF.

This chain connects TRBV20-1 to TRBJ1-6; checking the TCRdb D call of TRBD1 is not possible without DNA. Per germline, CDR1 DFQATT and CDR2 SNEGSKA (reference sequence). The CDR3 extends over 15 amino acids. The chain's CDR3 is CSAREPTGEHSPLHF.

The chain couples TRBV5-6 to TRBJ1-3. The germline V gene encodes CDR1 SGHDT and CDR2 YYEEEE. CDR3 size: 16 residues. CDR3 sequence: CASSGGLVGSGNTIYF.

The chain is built from TRBV7-2 and TRBJ2-7. From germline, CDR1 is SGHTA and CDR2 FQGNSA. The CDR3 extends over 14 amino acids. CDR3: CASSLGQSWAEQYF.

V and J are TRBV29-1 and TRBJ2-5; the TCRdb call, TRBD2, lacks DNA for checking. The CDR3 is 14 residues long. Germline CDR1 and CDR2: SQVTM and ANQGSEA. CDR3 sequence reads: CRRRGEGAQETQYF.

The chain recombines TRBV27 with TRBJ2-3. CDR3 length: 14 amino acids. Germline V gives CDR1 MNHEY, CDR2 SMNVEV (reference sequence). The CDR3 spells CASSFFADTDTQYF.

J is TRBJ1-4 and V is TRBV20-1; TCRdb proposes TRBD1, but this gene call is untestable without DNA. Germline CDR1 DFQATT, CDR2 SNEGSKA (reference sequence). The CDR3 has 14 amino acids. CDR3 loop: CSTRSPGTGGKLFF.

The rearrangement links TRBV7-2 to TRBJ2-1; TCRdb's D call of TRBD2 is untestable without DNA. The CDR3 is 16 residues long. The germline V gene encodes CDR1 SGHTA and CDR2 FQGNSA. The CDR3 loop reads CASSYPRREPYNEQFF.

The chain couples TRBV7-9 to TRBJ2-5; TCRdb's D call, TRBD1, is unchecked because there is no DNA. This CDR3 region has 14 residues. Germline V gene lookup returns CDR1 SEHNR and CDR2 FQNEAQ (reference sequence). The CDR3 reads CASSSRDPRGTQYF.

The chain links TRBV7-6 to TRBJ2-2; absent DNA, TCRdb's TRBD1 call cannot be checked. Germline CDR1 reads SGHVS; CDR2 reads FNYEAQ. This CDR3 is built from 14 residues. CDR3 amino acids: CASSRQGHTGELFF.

The genes are TRBV7-2 and TRBJ1-4; TCRdb names TRBD1, which stays unverified in the absence of DNA. This CDR3 contains 14 residues. Germline CDR1 reads SGHTA; CDR2 reads FQGNSA. This chain's CDR3 is CASSLQGRSEKLFF.

This chain uses TRBV10-3 with TRBJ2-1; lacking DNA, the TRBD1 call made by TCRdb goes unchecked. Per germline, CDR1 ENHRY and CDR2 SYGVKD. This CDR3 is 16 amino acids long. The CDR3 sequence: CAISESGTGYYNEQFF.

The V and J genes are TRBV7-9 and TRBJ1-1; TCRdb reports TRBD1, a call that lacks DNA to check it against. The CDR3 length is 12 residues. CDR1 is SEHNR and CDR2 is FQNEAQ in the germline V gene (reference sequence). The CDR3 spells CASSLDWGDAFF.

The chain combines TRBV7-9 with TRBJ1-1; TCRdb returns TRBD1, unconfirmable since there is no DNA. CDR1 is SEHNR, CDR2 FQNEAQ, per germline (reference sequence). The CDR3 totals 15 residues. The CDR3 region is CASSYLTGLNTEAFF.

The rearrangement uses TRBV5-1 and TRBJ2-1. The CDR3 is made up of 13 amino acids. Germline lookup yields CDR1 SGHRS and CDR2 YFSETQ. The CDR3 reads CASSSDWINEQFF. The entire variable domain, with the rest obtained from reference TRBV5-1 and TRBJ2-1, is as follows: KAGVTQTPRYLIKTRGQQVTLSCSPISGHRSVSWYQQTPGQGLQFLFEYFSETQRNKGNFPGRFSGRQFSNSRSEMNVSTLELGDSALYLCASSSDWINEQFFGPGTRLTVL.

The V and J genes are TRBV25-1 and TRBJ2-3; the TCRdb call, TRBD1, lacks DNA for checking. Germline V CDR1 and CDR2: MGHDK, SYGVNS. The CDR3 has 14 residues. The CDR3 loop is CASSEFTGSDTQYF.